Presented here are 6 T cell receptor beta chains from one specimen sequenced in a study of blood T cell repertoires in COVID-19. TCRdb's table, derived via immunoSEQ multiplex PCR, lists solely in-frame clones and lacks some. The sample has 75,000 to 95,000 clones; under 90% are singletons. The material sequenced was peripheral blood. The source of these receptors is a woman aged 40-49 years with active or convalescent COVID-19.

The sample holds a few counts of this clone. The chain uses TRBV12-3 or TRBV12-4 and TRBJ2-5; D ambiguous. V lost 2 bases and J lost 5, with 3 bases in between. CDR3 length: 11 residues. The CDR3, as DNA: TGTGCCAGCAGTTTATCGGAGACCCAGTACTTC. Encoded protein: CASSLSETQYF.

This clone was recorded once. This chain uses TRBV27 with TRBJ2-5; TRBD2 matches 9 bases. The V segment lost 2 bases and the J segment 4 bases; nucleotides outside the gene matches: 2. Per germline, CDR1 MNHEY and CDR2 SMNVEV (reference sequence). This CDR3 spans 14 amino acids. The CDR3 spells CASSLISGGETQYF. DNA for the CDR3: TGTGCCAGCAGTTTAATTAGCGGGGGAGAGACCCAGTACTTC.

The chain has TRBV6-2 or TRBV6-3 and TRBJ1-2; D remains ambiguous. The CDR3 runs 13 residues. The V end was cut by 6 bases, the J end by 5 bases, with 13 bases between. Germline CDR1 reads MNHEY; CDR2 reads SVGEGT. CDR3 region: CASSPIVSYGYTF. Here the CDR3 DNA reads TGTGCCAGCAGCCCCATTGTTTCATATGGCTACACCTTC.

The chain couples TRBV14 to TRBJ2-1; no definite D call. Trimming left V 1 base short and J 6 bases short, with 4 bases between. The CDR3 covers 12 residues. CDR1 is SGHDN and CDR2 is FVKESK in the germline V gene. CDR3 protein: CASSQARNEQFF. DNA of the CDR3: TGTGCCAGCAGCCAAGCCCGCAATGAGCAGTTCTTC.

In regard to this clone: In the same sample, other DNA sequences code for this CDR3. The chain joins TRBV7-2 to TRBJ2-5; 11 positions match TRBD2. Germline V CDR1 and CDR2: SGHTA, FQGNSA. After removal of 1 base from V and 3 bases from J, the junction contained 4 bases not matched to a gene. The CDR3 length is 16 residues. The CDR3 coding sequence is TGTGCCAGCAGCTTAGGACTAGCGGGGTTCGAAGAGACCCAGTACTTC. Translating gives CASSLGLAGFEETQYF.

This clone has just a few counts. The chain links TRBV2 to TRBJ1-1; D might be TRBD1 (5 bases). V gave up 3 bases and J gave up 3 bases, with 8 bases separating them. Germline lookup yields CDR1 SNHLY and CDR2 FYNNEI. The length of the CDR3 is 13 residues. The CDR3 nucleotides read TGTGCCAGCAGTGATCGGGGGTACACTGAAGCTTTCTTT. It encodes CASSDRGYTEAFF.